This TCR beta chain was documented in a study of blood T cells in healthy people across ages. Per the germline V gene, CDR1 is ENHRY and CDR2 is SYGVKD. There are 14 residues in the CDR3. Trimming removed 7 bases at V and 10 bases at J, with 20 bases between. PCR was performed a second time for about 7 to 12 cycles using a sample-barcoded 5' primer and a J-beta primer mix. Using its own MiXCR run on the 5' RACE reads, TCRdb lists one record per CDR3 protein. The sample holds 600,000 or so distinct CDR3 sequences, under 30% seen once. This sequence originates from a woman aged 80 or over in good health. Sequenced material: blood. This chain links TRBV10-3 with TRBJ2-1; TRBD2 is a possible D gene (5 bases). The CDR3 DNA reads as TGTGCCATCACCAGCGACGGGGTCGGTTACGAGCAGTTCTTC. This codes for CAITSDGVGYEQFF.